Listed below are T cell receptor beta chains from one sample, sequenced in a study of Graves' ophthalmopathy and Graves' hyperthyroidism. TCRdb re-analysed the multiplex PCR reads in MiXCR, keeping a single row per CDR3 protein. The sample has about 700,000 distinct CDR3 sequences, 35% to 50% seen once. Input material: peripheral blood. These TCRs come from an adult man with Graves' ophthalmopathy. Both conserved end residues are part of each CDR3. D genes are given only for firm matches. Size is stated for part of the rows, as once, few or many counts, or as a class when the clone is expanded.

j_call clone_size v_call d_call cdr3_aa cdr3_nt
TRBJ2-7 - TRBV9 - CASSFGNLQTSYEQYF TGTGCCAGCAGTTTCGGGAACCTTCAGACGTCCTACGAGCAGTACTTC
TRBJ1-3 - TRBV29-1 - CSVSKGNTIYF TGCAGCGTTTCCAAAGGAAACACCATATATTTT
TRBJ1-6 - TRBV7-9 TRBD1 CASTQQGDNSPLHF TGTGCCAGCACACAACAGGGGGATAATTCACCCCTCCACTTT
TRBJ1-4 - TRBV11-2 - CASSQPAKGGEKLFF TGCGCCAGCAGCCAACCGGCCAAGGGGGGTGAAAAACTGTTTTTT
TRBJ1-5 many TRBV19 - CASSRATDMGNQPQHF TGTGCCAGTAGTCGGGCCACGGACATGGGCAATCAGCCCCAGCATTTT
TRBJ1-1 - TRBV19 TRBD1 CASSTDRVGAEAFF TGTGCCAGTAGTACGGACAGGGTTGGCGCTGAAGCTTTCTTT
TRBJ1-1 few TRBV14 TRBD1 CASSQSGQGLYPEAFF TGTGCCAGCAGCCAATCAGGACAGGGACTGTACCCTGAAGCTTTCTTT
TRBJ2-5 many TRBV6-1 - CASSGGWETQYF TGTGCCAGCTCGGGGGGCTGGGAGACCCAGTACTTC
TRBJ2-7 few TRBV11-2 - CASSHDRASYEQYF TGTGCCAGCAGCCACGACCGGGCCTCCTACGAGCAGTACTTC
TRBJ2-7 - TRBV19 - CASSDNRPDSYEQYF TGTGCCAGTAGTGATAACAGGCCTGATTCCTACGAGCAGTACTTC
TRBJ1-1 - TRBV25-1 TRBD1 CASSLAGGKPLNTEAFF TGTGCCAGCAGTTTAGCAGGGGGCAAGCCGCTGAACACTGAAGCTTTCTTT
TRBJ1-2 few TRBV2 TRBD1 CASSLSPGQGTYGYTF TGTGCCAGCAGTTTATCCCCGGGACAGGGGACCTATGGCTACACCTTC
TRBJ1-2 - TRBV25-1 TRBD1 CASSQGPGGYGYTF TGTGCCAGCAGTCAAGGTCCAGGGGGCTATGGCTACACCTTC
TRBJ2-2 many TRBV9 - CASSVVNGELFF TGTGCCAGCAGCGTAGTCAACGGGGAGCTGTTTTTT
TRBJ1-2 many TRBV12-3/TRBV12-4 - CASSFGAGYTF TGTGCCAGCAGTTTTGGGGCTGGCTACACCTTC
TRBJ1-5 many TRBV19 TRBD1 CASSNRGPSNQPQHF TGTGCCAGTAGTAACAGGGGGCCAAGCAATCAGCCCCAGCATTTT
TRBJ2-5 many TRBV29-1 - CSVERYNQETQYF TGCAGCGTTGAGAGGTATAACCAAGAGACCCAGTACTTC
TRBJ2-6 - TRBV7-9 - CASSLLAIGGAGANVLTF TGTGCCAGCAGCCTTTTAGCGATCGGGGGCGCTGGGGCCAACGTCCTGACTTTC
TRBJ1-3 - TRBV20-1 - CSAGRGAGNTIYF TGCAGTGCAGGGAGGGGGGCAGGAAACACCATATATTTT